The clone carrying this T cell receptor beta chain occurred once. Its antigen is still unknown. The sample comes from a study of cytomegalovirus exposure and HLA in healthy donors. Primers for the PCR totalled 60 Vbeta and 13 Jbeta. This table comes from immunoSEQ multiplex PCR, and its TCRdb copy is limited to in-frame clones, with some not included. The sample holds about 140,000 clones, over 70% seen once. Germline V CDR1 and CDR2: MNHEY, SVGAGI. With 6 bases removed from V and 4 bases from J, the gap between germline ends came to 18 bases. The CDR3 runs 15 residues. Findings of the study overall: A missense variant in DCLRE1C was later tied to TCR beta V- and J-gene trimming.

Specimen: PBMCs. V and J are TRBV6-5 and TRBJ1-2; maybe TRBD1 (5 bases). This TCR came from a man aged 18 to 30 in good health and CMV-seronegative. This CDR3 reads CASRAGHISRYGYTF. The DNA of the CDR3 is TGTGCCAGCAGGGCAGGACATATTAGTCGCTATGGCTACACCTTC.